The entry that follows covers one T cell receptor (beta chain) sequence. Two negative PCRs, clearance, or symptom resolution characterized the recovered Cohort 3 donors. Trimming at V came to 2 bases and at J to 7 bases, leaving 5 bases not matched to a gene. CDR3 length: 14 residues. Germline CDR1 and CDR2: SGHDN and FVKESK. Profiled with immunoSEQ multiplex PCR; TCRdb holds only in-frame clones, not every one. The sample holds approximately 230,000 clones, approximately 82% seen once. These data are taken from a study of blood T cell repertoires in COVID-19. Study information: The United States, Italy and Spain provided the acute and convalescent COVID-19 samples.

Sequenced sample: PBMCs or T cells enriched from blood (not recorded which). The chain is built from TRBV14 and TRBJ2-1; 7 positions agree with TRBD1. The TCR originated in a middle-aged man who had recovered from COVID-19. The CDR3 spells CASSQRDRVNEQFF. The CDR3 nucleotides are TGTGCCAGCAGCCAACGGGACAGAGTAAATGAGCAGTTCTTC.